The 26 T cell receptor beta chains presented below share a single source sample, sequenced in a study of T cell responses to AZD1222 COVID-19 vaccine. The method was immunoSEQ multiplex PCR; TCRdb's version includes in-frame clones alone and lacks a portion of them. The repertoire holds roughly 150,000 clones, with around 88% as singletons. Sequencing used peripheral blood, obtained 28 days after the second AZD1222 dose. These receptor sequences come from an adult who received the AZD1222 COVID-19 vaccine.

This clone has a single count. The rearrangement joins TRBV13 to TRBJ2-7; the match to TRBD1 covers 8 bases. With V trimmed by 5 bases and J by 3 bases, 6 bases remained unmatched. CDR1 PRHDT and CDR2 FYEKMQ come from the germline V gene (reference sequence). CDR3 length equals 14 residues. CDR3 nucleotide sequence: TGTGCCAGCAGCGGGACAGGAAGGGACTACGAGCAGTACTTC. This translates into CASSGTGRDYEQYF.

This clone was recorded once. Different DNA sequences within this sample yield the same CDR3. This chain joins TRBV4-3 and TRBJ1-6; maybe TRBD1 (6 bases). The CDR3 is made up of 13 amino acids. With 0 bases removed from V and 9 bases from J, the gap between germline ends came to 6 bases. The germline V gene has CDR1 LGHNA and CDR2 YSLEER. CDR3 DNA: TGCGCCAGCAGCCAAGACAGGGGTTCACCCCTCCACTTT. Translating gives CASSQDRGSPLHF.

This clone was counted a single time. The J gene is TRBJ1-5, the V gene TRBV6-1; 7 bases map to TRBD1. CDR1 is MNHNS, CDR2 SASEGT, per germline. The CDR3 totals 18 residues. Losses at the gene ends were 2 bases for V and 2 bases for J; bases not matched to a gene: 12. Written as DNA, the CDR3 is TGTGCCAGCAGTGAACACAGGGGAGGGCGGTCGGGCAATCAGCCCCAGCATTTT. Its protein product is CASSEHRGGRSGNQPQHF.

This sequence joins TRBV11-2 and TRBJ2-5; D remains unclear. Germline lookup yields CDR1 SGHAT and CDR2 FQNNGV. The length of the CDR3 is 13 residues. Trimming took 5 bases from V and 3 from J, leaving 10 bases between them. The CDR3 is CASSTGQKETQYF. The CDR3 DNA reads as TGTGCCAGCAGCACGGGTCAAAAAGAGACCCAGTACTTC.

The chain uses TRBV10-3 and TRBJ1-2, with D unresolved. Germline CDR1 ENHRY, CDR2 SYGVKD. V was trimmed by 0 bases and J by 3 bases, leaving 8 bases between them. This CDR3 spans 14 amino acids. The CDR3 DNA is TGTGCCATCAGTGAGTCGTGGGGTGACTATGGCTACACCTTC. This encodes CAISESWGDYGYTF.

This rearrangement joins TRBV6-5 to TRBJ2-5; D is unresolved. The V gene lost 2 bases and the J gene lost 1 base, with 14 bases spanning the gap. CDR1 and CDR2 (germline): MNHEY, SVGAGI. The CDR3 covers 16 residues. The CDR3, as DNA: TGTGCCAGCAGTTACGAGAGCGACGATCCCCAAGAGACCCAGTACTTC. Amino acid sequence: CASSYESDDPQETQYF.

This sequence joins TRBV5-1 and TRBJ1-1, with D unclear. CDR1 SGHRS and CDR2 YFSETQ come from the germline V gene. Deletions cut 2 bases from V and 2 bases from J, with 1 base between. This CDR3 region has 11 residues. CDR3 loop: CASSLNTEAFF. In nucleotides, the CDR3 is TGCGCCAGCAGCTTAAACACTGAAGCTTTCTTT.

The rearrangement links TRBV6-5 to TRBJ2-3; TRBD2 matches 8 bases. CDR1 MNHEY and CDR2 SVGAGI come from the germline V gene. This CDR3 has 13 residues. Losses at the gene ends were 8 bases for V and 6 bases for J; bases not matched to a gene: 7. For the CDR3, the DNA is TGTGCCAGCTCATCGGGGGGGCTGGATACGCAGTATTTT. Protein sequence: CASSSGGLDTQYF.

The chain has TRBV30 and TRBJ1-2; D unresolved. Looked up from germline, CDR1 is GTSNPN and CDR2 is SVGIG (reference sequence). This CDR3 has 13 amino acids. Trimming removed 2 bases at V and 4 bases at J, with 11 bases between. This CDR3 is CAWSPSGGYGYTF. CDR3 coding DNA: TGTGCCTGGAGTCCATCAGGAGGCTATGGCTACACCTTC.

V and J are TRBV5-1 and TRBJ2-5; TRBD2 matches 9 bases. Looked up from germline, CDR1 is SGHRS and CDR2 is YFSETQ. Germline trimming cut 4 bases from V and 2 bases from J; bases unmatched to any gene: 3. The CDR3 contains 14 residues. CDR3 nucleotides: TGCGCCAGCAGCGGGGCGGGGGGGCAAGAGACCCAGTACTTC. It yields the protein CASSGAGGQETQYF.

V usage is TRBV7-2 and J usage is TRBJ2-1, with TRBD2 matching over 8 bases. CDR3 size: 16 residues. V shed 1 base and J 7 bases; nucleotides not matched to a gene: 9. Germline V gives CDR1 SGHTA, CDR2 FQGNSA. The CDR3 loop is CASSLETGGKSNEQFF. The DNA for the CDR3 is TGTGCCAGCAGCTTAGAAACGGGGGGGAAATCTAATGAGCAGTTCTTC.

In nucleotides, the CDR3 is TGTGCCAGTACTGGACAGCGTTATGGCTACACCTTC. Its protein product is CASTGQRYGYTF. This chain joins TRBV19 and TRBJ1-2, with D perhaps matching TRBD1 (6 bases). Per germline, CDR1 LNHDA and CDR2 SQIVND (reference sequence). The CDR3 has 12 amino acids. The V end lost 7 bases, the J end lost 5 bases, and 11 bases lay between the germline ends. Full variable domain (rest looked up from reference TRBV19 and TRBJ1-2): DGGITQSPKYLFRKEGQNVTLSCEQNLNHDAMYWYRQDPGQGLRLIYYSQIVNDFQKGDIAEGYSVSREKKESFPLTVTSAQKNPTAFYLCASTGQRYGYTFGSGTRLTVV.

The chain employs TRBV27 and TRBJ2-7, with TRBD2 matching over 7 bases. The CDR3 has 15 amino acids. V gave up 4 bases and J gave up 0 bases; unmatched junction bases: 6. CDR1 MNHEY and CDR2 SMNVEV come from the germline V gene (reference sequence). CDR3 sequence (DNA): TGTGCCAGCAGTTCCCGGGGCGGGGGCTCCTACGAGCAGTACTTC. Translating it yields CASSSRGGGSYEQYF.

This clone has only a few counts. The chain joins TRBV27 to TRBJ2-7; TRBD1 matches at 8 bases. The J segment lost 4 bases and the V segment lost 5 bases, leaving 13 bases of the junction unmatched. The germline V gene encodes CDR1 MNHEY and CDR2 SMNVEV (reference sequence). The CDR3 spans 16 residues. The CDR3 nucleotides are TGTGCCAGCAGTCGATTACTCGACAGGGGAAATTACGAGCAGTACTTC. It encodes CASSRLLDRGNYEQYF.

The V call is TRBV5-1, the J call TRBJ1-2; D might be TRBD1 (6 bases). Germline CDR1 reads SGHRS; CDR2 reads YFSETQ. The CDR3 extends over 15 amino acids. The V gene lost 0 bases and the J gene lost 6 bases, with 15 bases spanning the gap. DNA of the CDR3: TGCGCCAGCAGCTTGGTTGCAGGGGCAAGAAATGGCTACACCTTC. Protein product: CASSLVAGARNGYTF.

V is TRBV18 and J is TRBJ1-2; weak D call: TRBD1 (5 bases). V lost 0 bases to trimming and J lost 3 bases, with 11 bases between them. Germline V gene sequence: CDR1 KGHSH, CDR2 LQKENI. The CDR3 is 15 residues long. The CDR3, as DNA: TGTGCCAGCTCACCACCGCAGGGAGTAGACTATGGCTACACCTTC. Protein sequence: CASSPPQGVDYGYTF.

The J gene is TRBJ2-5, the V gene TRBV3-1 (or the pseudogene TRBV3-2), with D possibly TRBD2 on 6 matching bases. This CDR3 comprises 15 residues. CDR1 and CDR2 from the germline V gene are LGHDT and YNNKEL (reference sequence). The V gene lost 3 bases and the J gene lost 3 bases, with 14 bases spanning the gap. The DNA of the CDR3 is TGTGCCAGCAGCCAGAGGGACTTCTTAGAAGAGACCCAGTACTTC. It yields the protein CASSQRDFLEETQYF.

CDR3 nucleotides: TGTGCCTGGAGTGTACGGCAGGGCGGAGATACGCAGTATTTT. Translated, it gives CAWSVRQGGDTQYF. The V gene is TRBV30, the J gene TRBJ2-3; possibly TRBD1 for D (5 bases). V lost 0 bases and J 5 bases, leaving 12 bases between the germline ends. Germline CDR1 GTSNPN, CDR2 SVGIG (reference sequence). The CDR3 has 14 amino acids.

The gene calls are TRBV6-5 and TRBJ1-1; no clear D. The CDR3 runs to 11 residues. Germline CDR1 MNHEY, CDR2 SVGAGI. Trimming took 6 bases from V and 7 from J, leaving 9 bases between them. The CDR3 nucleotides read TGTGCCAGCAGGGATCAGATTGAAGCTTTCTTT. Translation: CASRDQIEAFF.

This clone was counted between two and nine times. V is TRBV4-3 and J is TRBJ1-6, with D possibly being TRBD1 (5 bases). This CDR3 has 15 residues. The V end was cut by 8 bases, the J end by 9 bases, with 20 bases between. Looked up from germline, CDR1 is LGHNA and CDR2 is YSLEER. The CDR3 loop is CASALGGVESSPLHF. CDR3 sequence (DNA): TGCGCCAGCGCCCTAGGAGGGGTAGAGAGTTCACCCCTCCACTTT.

The chain employs TRBV27 and TRBJ2-1; TRBD2 agrees at 13 bases. J gave up 6 bases and V 6 bases, and 17 bases lay outside the gene matches. Germline values: CDR1 MNHEY, CDR2 SMNVEV (reference sequence). This CDR3 is built from 19 residues. The CDR3 sequence is CASSPERGTSGARRNEQFF. The CDR3 DNA is TGTGCCAGCAGCCCAGAGCGCGGGACTAGCGGGGCCCGCCGCAATGAGCAGTTCTTC.

The rearrangement joins TRBV3-1 (or the pseudogene TRBV3-2) to TRBJ1-1; weak D call: TRBD1 (6 bases). The ends were cut back, 4 bases at V and 12 bases at J, with 18 bases in the middle. Germline V gene lookup returns CDR1 LGHDT and CDR2 YNNKEL (reference sequence). CDR3 length equals 13 residues. CDR3 sequence (DNA): TGTGCCAGCAGCCCGGGGGTGGACAGAGGCACTTTCTTT. As protein: CASSPGVDRGTFF.

The chain has TRBV10-2 and TRBJ1-5; perhaps TRBD1 as D (6 bases). The CDR3 consists of 13 residues. In germline, CDR1 is WSHSY, CDR2 SAAADI. V was trimmed by 7 bases and J by 0 bases, leaving 7 bases between them. The CDR3 nucleotides are TGCGCCAGCAAACAGGGTAGCAATCAGCCCCAGCATTTT. It encodes CASKQGSNQPQHF.

The chain recombines TRBV9 with TRBJ2-7, with D unclear. V lost 2 bases and J lost 2, with 11 bases in between. Germline V lookup: CDR1 SGDLS, CDR2 YYNGEE. This CDR3 region has 14 residues. CDR3 protein: CASSVDDFTYEQYF. The DNA for the CDR3 is TGTGCCAGCAGCGTTGATGACTTCACCTACGAGCAGTACTTC.

This rearrangement joins TRBV5-6 to TRBJ2-7; 8 positions agree with TRBD1. The CDR3 has 15 amino acids. CDR1 is SGHDT and CDR2 is YYEEEE in the germline V gene. V lost 4 bases to trimming and J lost 2 bases; unmatched junction nucleotides: 8. CDR3 region: CASSQRTGFTYEQYF. DNA for the CDR3: TGTGCCAGCAGCCAAAGGACAGGGTTTACCTACGAGCAGTACTTC.

The chain couples TRBV2 to TRBJ1-1; 7 nucleotides match TRBD1. The V gene end was trimmed by 0 bases and the J gene end by 7 bases; junction bases not matched to a gene: 8. The CDR3 runs to 15 residues. CDR1 is SNHLY, CDR2 FYNNEI, per germline. Here the CDR3 DNA reads TGTGCCAGCAGTGAAGCCCGGGACAGCCAATTTGAAGCTTTCTTT. Its translation is CASSEARDSQFEAFF.